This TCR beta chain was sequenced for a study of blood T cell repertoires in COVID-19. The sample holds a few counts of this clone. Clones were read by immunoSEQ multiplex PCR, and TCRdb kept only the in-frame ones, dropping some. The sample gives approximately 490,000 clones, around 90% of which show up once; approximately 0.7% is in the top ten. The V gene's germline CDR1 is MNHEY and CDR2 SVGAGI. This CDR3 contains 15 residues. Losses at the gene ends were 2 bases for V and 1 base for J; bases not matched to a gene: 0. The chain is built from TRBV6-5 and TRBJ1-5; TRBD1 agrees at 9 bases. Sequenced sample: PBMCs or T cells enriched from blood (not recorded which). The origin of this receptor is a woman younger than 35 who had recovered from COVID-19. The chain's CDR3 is CASSYGQGSNQPQHF. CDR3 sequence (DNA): TGTGCCAGCAGTTACGGACAGGGGAGCAATCAGCCCCAGCATTTT.